The rows below give T cell receptor beta chains drawn from one sample of a study of blood T cell repertoires in COVID-19. TCRdb's table, derived via immunoSEQ multiplex PCR, lists solely in-frame clones and lacks some. The data contain around 270,000 clones, roughly 86% of them singletons. The sequenced sample was peripheral blood. The receptors were sampled from a woman in her sixties with COVID-19, enrolled during active disease. The CDR3 runs from the conserved cysteine through the conserved F or W. A D gene is named only where the DNA matches it firmly. Rows may omit the clone size; those that give it use once, few, many or a size class.

D	V	size	J	DNA	CDR3
TRBD1	TRBV27	few	TRBJ2-2	TGTGCCAGTACAGCCCTATTGCCCGGGACAGGGGGCATCGGGGAGCTGTTTTTT	CASTALLPGTGGIGELFF
TRBD1	TRBV10-3	.	TRBJ1-1	TGTGCCATCAGGGGACAGGGGGTGGACACTGAAGCTTTCTTT	CAIRGQGVDTEAFF
.	TRBV28	.	TRBJ2-1	TGTGCCAGCAGTTTAGGAGGCAGGGGCAATGAGCAGTTCTTC	CASSLGGRGNEQFF
.	TRBV10-3	.	TRBJ1-2	TGTGCCATCAGTGCGCGCCCACCGGGGGATAGTGTGACTAACTATGGCTACACCTTC	CAISARPPGDSVTNYGYTF
.	TRBV19	.	TRBJ1-2	TGTGCCAGTTCGGGACAAGTTTATGGCTACACCTTC	CASSGQVYGYTF
TRBD2	TRBV7-9	.	TRBJ2-1	TGTGCCAGCAGCTTCCCAGGTAGGGAGGGGAATGAGCAGTTCTTC	CASSFPGREGNEQFF
.	TRBV11-2	.	TRBJ1-6	TGTGCCAGCAGCTTAGTACCCACCTCACAGGGCAACTATAATTCACCCCTCCACTTT	CASSLVPTSQGNYNSPLHF
TRBD1	TRBV7-9	.	TRBJ1-2	TGTGCCAGCATTCCCTGGGGGACAGATCGGACTACTAACTATGGCTACACCTTC	CASIPWGTDRTTNYGYTF
.	TRBV6-4	.	TRBJ1-6	TGTGCCAGCAGTGAGTTTTCCCAGGGTAATTCACCCCTCCACTTT	CASSEFSQGNSPLHF
.	TRBV30	.	TRBJ1-2	TGTGCCTGGAGTGTACTTGAGACAGCCTATGGCTACACCTTC	CAWSVLETAYGYTF
TRBD2	TRBV14	.	TRBJ2-1	TGTGCCAGCAGCCAAGGGACTAGCGGGTTCGATGAGCAGTTCTTC	CASSQGTSGFDEQFF
.	TRBV5-4	.	TRBJ2-3	TGTGCCAGCAGCTTGGCGCGGGGCGCAGATACGCAGTATTTT	CASSLARGADTQYF
.	TRBV7-3	.	TRBJ1-1	TGTGCCAGCAGTCGCGGTCCGAACACTGAAGCTTTCTTT	CASSRGPNTEAFF
TRBD2	TRBV10-3	.	TRBJ2-7	TGTGCCATCAGTCAGGGAGTAGCGGGAGAAGGCGAGCAGTACTTC	CAISQGVAGEGEQYF
.	TRBV19	once	TRBJ1-1	TGTGCCAGTAGTCGGGGTTTTGTTGACACTGAAGCTTTCTTT	CASSRGFVDTEAFF
TRBD1	TRBV27	.	TRBJ1-2	TGTGCCAGCAGTCCCCAGGGGGCGTACTATGGCTACACCTTC	CASSPQGAYYGYTF
.	TRBV30	few	TRBJ2-3	TGTGCCTGGAGCGTCCGTAGCACAGATACGCAGTATTTT	CAWSVRSTDTQYF
.	TRBV12-3/TRBV12-4	.	TRBJ2-5	TGTGCCAGCGGAAGGGCGGGAAGGGAGACCCAGTACTTC	CASGRAGRETQYF
TRBD2	TRBV6-2/TRBV6-3	.	TRBJ2-7	TGTGCCAGCAGTTCTACTAGCGGGAGCTACGAGCAGTACTTC	CASSSTSGSYEQYF
TRBD2	TRBV28	.	TRBJ2-2	TGTGCCAGCAGGGCTGAGTGGGCGGGAGCCGGGGAGCTGTTTTTT	CASRAEWAGAGELFF
.	TRBV4-3	.	TRBJ2-1	TGCGCCAGCAGCCAAGATTTCCTGGGCCCCTCCTACAATGAGCAGTTCTTC	CASSQDFLGPSYNEQFF
.	TRBV5-1	.	TRBJ1-1	TGCGCCAGCAGGGACAGCATGAACACTGAAGCTTTCTTT	CASRDSMNTEAFF
TRBD2	TRBV28	once	TRBJ2-7	TGTGCCAGCAGTTCAGCGGGACCCTACGAGCAGTACTTC	CASSSAGPYEQYF
.	TRBV4-3	once	TRBJ1-4	TGCGCCAGCAGCCAAGATATAGGGGGGGGAGAAAAACTGTTTTTT	CASSQDIGGGEKLFF
.	TRBV18	.	TRBJ2-1	TGTGCCAGCTCCTCGGACAGTCGCTCCTACAATGAGCAGTTCTTC	CASSSDSRSYNEQFF
TRBD1	TRBV27	.	TRBJ1-4	TGTGCCAGCAGTTTTTCGGACAGGGCTAATGAAAAACTGTTTTTT	CASSFSDRANEKLFF
.	TRBV19	.	TRBJ1-2	TGTGCCAGTAGAGACGCCGGGGTTAATGGCTACACCTTC	CASRDAGVNGYTF
.	TRBV2	.	TRBJ1-2	TGTGCCAGCAAAACAATAGACGCAGGTACATCCTATGGCTACACCTTC	CASKTIDAGTSYGYTF
.	TRBV27	.	TRBJ2-3	TGTGCCAGCTACTTCGGTCCAGATACGCAGTATTTT	CASYFGPDTQYF
.	TRBV9	.	TRBJ2-7	TGTGCCAGCAGCCCCCGGGGAGGGGGATCCTACGAGCAGTACTTC	CASSPRGGGSYEQYF
.	TRBV12-3/TRBV12-4	.	TRBJ2-1	TGTGCCAGCAGTCCCCGACAGAGCAATGAGCAGTTCTTC	CASSPRQSNEQFF
TRBD2	TRBV20-1	.	TRBJ2-5	TGCAGTGCTAGTGGGGGGGCTAGCGGGACCAAAGAGACCCAGTACTTC	CSASGGASGTKETQYF
TRBD2	TRBV6-1	few	TRBJ2-5	TGTGCCAGCAGTGAAGCCTGGGGAGGGAAGACCCAGTACTTC	CASSEAWGGKTQYF
.	TRBV14	once	TRBJ1-1	TGTGCCAGCAGCCACCGAGGAGAAGCTTTCTTT	CASSHRGEAFF
.	TRBV7-9	few	TRBJ1-1	TGTGCCAGCAGCTTAGATGCGAGCACTGAAGCTTTCTTT	CASSLDASTEAFF
TRBD2	TRBV6-5	.	TRBJ2-2	TGTGCCAGCAGCTCCGGGACTAGCAGCACCGGGGAGCTGTTTTTT	CASSSGTSSTGELFF
.	TRBV10-3	.	TRBJ2-5	TGTGCCATCAGTGAGGCAGGACTCCAAGAGACCCAGTACTTC	CAISEAGLQETQYF
.	TRBV3-1/TRBV3-2	.	TRBJ2-3	TGTGCCAGCAGCCGGTGGGTCAGCGACACAGATACGCAGTATTTT	CASSRWVSDTDTQYF
.	TRBV20-1	.	TRBJ2-2	TGCAGTGCTAGTGGGAGGGGGCCAAGCGGGGAGCTGTTTTTT	CSASGRGPSGELFF
.	TRBV7-9	.	TRBJ1-1	TGTGCCAGCAGCGCCACCGGAGGTGGCACTGAAGCTTTCTTT	CASSATGGGTEAFF
.	TRBV19	.	TRBJ2-2	TGTGCCAGTAGTACAGGGGCGCCCGGGGAGCTGTTTTTT	CASSTGAPGELFF
.	TRBV2	once	TRBJ2-2	TGTGCCAGCAGGATAGGGCCAGGGCGTAGTACCGGGGAGCTGTTTTTT	CASRIGPGRSTGELFF
.	TRBV7-2	few	TRBJ1-2	TGTGCCAGCAGCTTAGGGCCTAGGGGGAGCTATGGCTACACCTTC	CASSLGPRGSYGYTF